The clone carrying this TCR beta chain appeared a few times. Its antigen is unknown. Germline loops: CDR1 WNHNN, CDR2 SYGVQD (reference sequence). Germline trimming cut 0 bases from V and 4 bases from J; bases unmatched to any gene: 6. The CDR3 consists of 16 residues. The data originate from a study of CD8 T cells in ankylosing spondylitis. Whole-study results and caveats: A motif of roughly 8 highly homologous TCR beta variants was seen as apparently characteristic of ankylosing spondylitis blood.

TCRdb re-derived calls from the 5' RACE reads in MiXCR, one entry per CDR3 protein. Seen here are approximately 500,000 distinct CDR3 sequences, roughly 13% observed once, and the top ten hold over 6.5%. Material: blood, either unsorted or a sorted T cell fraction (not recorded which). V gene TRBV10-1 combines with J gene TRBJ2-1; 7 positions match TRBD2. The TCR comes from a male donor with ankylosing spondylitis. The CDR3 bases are TGCGCCAGCAGTGAGTCGAACCCGGGGGGATACAATGAGCAGTTCTTC. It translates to CASSESNPGGYNEQFF.